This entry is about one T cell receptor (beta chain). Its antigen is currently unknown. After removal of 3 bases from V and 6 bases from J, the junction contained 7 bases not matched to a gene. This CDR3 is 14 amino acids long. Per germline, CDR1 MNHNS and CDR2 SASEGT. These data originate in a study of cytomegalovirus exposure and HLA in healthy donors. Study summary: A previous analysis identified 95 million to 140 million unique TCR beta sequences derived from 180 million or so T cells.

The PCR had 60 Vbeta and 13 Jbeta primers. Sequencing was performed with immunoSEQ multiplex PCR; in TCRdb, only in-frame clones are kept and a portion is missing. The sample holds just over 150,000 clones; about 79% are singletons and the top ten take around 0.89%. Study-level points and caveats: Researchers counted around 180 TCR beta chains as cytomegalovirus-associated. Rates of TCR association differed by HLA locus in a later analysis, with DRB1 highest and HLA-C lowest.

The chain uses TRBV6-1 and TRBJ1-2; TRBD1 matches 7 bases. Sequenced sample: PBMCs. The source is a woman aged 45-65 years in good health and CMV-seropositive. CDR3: CASSETGTRNGYTF. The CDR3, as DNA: TGTGCCAGCAGTGAGACAGGGACTCGAAATGGCTACACCTTC.